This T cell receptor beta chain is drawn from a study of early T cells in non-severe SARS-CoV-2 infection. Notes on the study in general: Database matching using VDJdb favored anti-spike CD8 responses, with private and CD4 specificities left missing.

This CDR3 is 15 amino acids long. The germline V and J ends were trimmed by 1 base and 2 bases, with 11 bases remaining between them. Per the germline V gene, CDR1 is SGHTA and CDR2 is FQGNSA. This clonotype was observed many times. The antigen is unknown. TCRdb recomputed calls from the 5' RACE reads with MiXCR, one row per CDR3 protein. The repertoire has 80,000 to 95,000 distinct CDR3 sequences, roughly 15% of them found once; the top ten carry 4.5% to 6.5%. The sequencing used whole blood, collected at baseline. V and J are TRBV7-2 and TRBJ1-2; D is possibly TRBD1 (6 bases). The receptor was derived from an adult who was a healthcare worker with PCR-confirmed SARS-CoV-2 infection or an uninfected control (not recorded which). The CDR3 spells CASSLDFTGNYGYTF. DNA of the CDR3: TGTGCCAGCAGCTTAGATTTCACAGGGAACTATGGCTACACCTTC.